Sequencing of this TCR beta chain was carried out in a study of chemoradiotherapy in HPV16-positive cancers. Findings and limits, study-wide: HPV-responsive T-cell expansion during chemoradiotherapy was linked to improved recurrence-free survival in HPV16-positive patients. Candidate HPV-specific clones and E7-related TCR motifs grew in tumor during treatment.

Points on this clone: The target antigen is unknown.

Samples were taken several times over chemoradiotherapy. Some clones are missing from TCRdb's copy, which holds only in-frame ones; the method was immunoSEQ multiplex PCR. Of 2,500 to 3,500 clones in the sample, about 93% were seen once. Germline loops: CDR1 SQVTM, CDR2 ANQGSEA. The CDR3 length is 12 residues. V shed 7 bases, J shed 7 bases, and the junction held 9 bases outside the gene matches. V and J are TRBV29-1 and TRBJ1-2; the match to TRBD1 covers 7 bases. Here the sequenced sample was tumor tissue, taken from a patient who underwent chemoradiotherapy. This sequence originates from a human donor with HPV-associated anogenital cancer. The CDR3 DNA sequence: TGCAGCGCTCTGACAGGGAGAGGTGGCTACACCTTC. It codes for CSALTGRGGYTF.